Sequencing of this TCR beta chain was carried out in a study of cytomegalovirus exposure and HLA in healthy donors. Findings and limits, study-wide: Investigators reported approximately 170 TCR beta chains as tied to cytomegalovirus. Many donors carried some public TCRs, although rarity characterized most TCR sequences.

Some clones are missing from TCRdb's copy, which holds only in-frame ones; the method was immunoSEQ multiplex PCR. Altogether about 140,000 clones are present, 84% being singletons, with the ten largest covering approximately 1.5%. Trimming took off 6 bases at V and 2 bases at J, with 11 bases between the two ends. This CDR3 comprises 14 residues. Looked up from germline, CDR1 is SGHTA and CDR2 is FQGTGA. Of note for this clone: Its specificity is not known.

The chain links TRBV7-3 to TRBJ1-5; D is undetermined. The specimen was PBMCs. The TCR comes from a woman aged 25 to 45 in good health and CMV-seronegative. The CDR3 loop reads CASSEGVGNQPQHF. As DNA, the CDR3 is TGTGCCAGCAGTGAGGGCGTTGGCAATCAGCCCCAGCATTTT.